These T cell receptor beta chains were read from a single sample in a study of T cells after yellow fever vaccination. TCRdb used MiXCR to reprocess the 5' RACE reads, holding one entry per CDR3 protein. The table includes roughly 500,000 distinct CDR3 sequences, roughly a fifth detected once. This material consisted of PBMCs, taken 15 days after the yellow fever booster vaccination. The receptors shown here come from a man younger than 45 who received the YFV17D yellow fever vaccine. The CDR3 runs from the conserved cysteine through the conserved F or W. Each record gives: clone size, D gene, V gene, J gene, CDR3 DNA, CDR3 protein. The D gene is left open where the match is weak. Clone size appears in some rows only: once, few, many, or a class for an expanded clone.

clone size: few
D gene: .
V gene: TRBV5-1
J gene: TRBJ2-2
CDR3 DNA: TGCGCCAGCAGCTTCGAGCGGAACACCGGGGAGCTGTTTTTT
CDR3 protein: CASSFERNTGELFF

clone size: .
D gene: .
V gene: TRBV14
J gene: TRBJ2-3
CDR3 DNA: TGTGCCAGCAGCCAAGATTGGGGGCGCGTAGGAGATACGCAGTATTTT
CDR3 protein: CASSQDWGRVGDTQYF

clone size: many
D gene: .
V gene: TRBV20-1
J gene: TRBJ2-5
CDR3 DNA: TGCAGTGCTCCCAGGTTCGGGGAGAGAGAGACCCAGTACTTC
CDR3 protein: CSAPRFGERETQYF

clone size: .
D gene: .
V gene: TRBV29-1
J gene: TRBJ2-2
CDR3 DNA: TGCAGCGTTGAGAGGCACACCGGGGAGCTGTTTTTT
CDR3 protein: CSVERHTGELFF

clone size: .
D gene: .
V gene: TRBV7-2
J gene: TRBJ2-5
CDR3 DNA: TGTGCCAGCAGCCCTAGCGCAACCCAAGAGACCCAGTACTTC
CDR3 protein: CASSPSATQETQYF

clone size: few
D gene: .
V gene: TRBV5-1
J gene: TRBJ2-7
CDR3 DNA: TGCGCCAGCAGCTTGGGCGGCGGAGGGGGGTCCTACGAGCAGTACTTC
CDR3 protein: CASSLGGGGGSYEQYF

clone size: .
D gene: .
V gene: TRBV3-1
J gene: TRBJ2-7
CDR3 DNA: TGTGCCAGCAGCCAAGGCCGTGGCGTCGAGCAGTACTTC
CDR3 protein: CASSQGRGVEQYF

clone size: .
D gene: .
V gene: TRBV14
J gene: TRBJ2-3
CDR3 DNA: TGTGCCAGCAGCCAGGCTCGGACAGTCTACACAGATACGCAGTATTTT
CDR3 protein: CASSQARTVYTDTQYF

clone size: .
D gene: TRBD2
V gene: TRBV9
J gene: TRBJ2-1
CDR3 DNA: TGTGCCAGCAGCGACGGGACTAGCGGGACCAATGAGCAGTTCTTC
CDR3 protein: CASSDGTSGTNEQFF

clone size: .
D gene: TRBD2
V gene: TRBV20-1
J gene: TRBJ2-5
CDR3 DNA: TGCTGTGCTAGTCCGCCCAGGACTAGCGCTGAAGAGACCCAGTACTTC
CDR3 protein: CCASPPRTSAEETQYF

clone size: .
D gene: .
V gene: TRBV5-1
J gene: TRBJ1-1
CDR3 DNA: TGCGCCAGCAGCACGGGGAGCGGCGCAAATACTGAAGCTTTCTTT
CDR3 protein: CASSTGSGANTEAFF

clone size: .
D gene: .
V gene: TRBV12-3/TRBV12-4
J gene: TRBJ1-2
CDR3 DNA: TGTGCCAGCAGTTCCGACAGCCTCGAGGGCTACACCTTC
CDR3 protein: CASSSDSLEGYTF

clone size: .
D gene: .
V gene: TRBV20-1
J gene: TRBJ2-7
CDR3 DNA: TGCAGTGCCATAACAGGTTATTACGAGCAGTACTTC
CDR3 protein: CSAITGYYEQYF

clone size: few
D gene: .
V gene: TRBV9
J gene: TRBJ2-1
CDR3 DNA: TGTGCCAGCAGCTCCCCGCGAGGGACTGGGGTCTACAATGAGCAGTTCTTC
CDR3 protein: CASSSPRGTGVYNEQFF

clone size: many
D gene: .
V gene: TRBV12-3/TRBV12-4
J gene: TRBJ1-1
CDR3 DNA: TGTGCCAGCAGTTTTGGAGGTACAGCTTTCTTT
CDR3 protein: CASSFGGTAFF

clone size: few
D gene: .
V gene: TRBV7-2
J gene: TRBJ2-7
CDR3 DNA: TGTGCCAGCAGCTTAAGTCGGGGCAGCCCCTACGAGCAGTACTTC
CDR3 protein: CASSLSRGSPYEQYF

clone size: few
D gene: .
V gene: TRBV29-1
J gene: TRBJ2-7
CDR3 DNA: TGCAGCGTTTTAAGTCCAGACTACGAGCAGTACTTC
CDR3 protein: CSVLSPDYEQYF

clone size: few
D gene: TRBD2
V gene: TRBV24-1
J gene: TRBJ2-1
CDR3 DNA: TGTGCCACCACCCTGGGGCTAGCGGGAACTGAGCAGTTCTTC
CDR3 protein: CATTLGLAGTEQFF

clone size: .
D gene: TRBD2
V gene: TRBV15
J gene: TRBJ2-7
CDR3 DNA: TGTGCCACCAGAGAGGAAATAGCGGGAGTATCTGGGCAGTACTTC
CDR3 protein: CATREEIAGVSGQYF

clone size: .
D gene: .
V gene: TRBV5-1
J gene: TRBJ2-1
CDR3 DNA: TGCGCCAGCAGCTGGAACAACGACAATGAGCAGTTCTTC
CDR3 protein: CASSWNNDNEQFF

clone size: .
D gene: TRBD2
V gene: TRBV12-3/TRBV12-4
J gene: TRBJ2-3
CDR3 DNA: TGTGCCAGCAGAGCTAGCGGGAGACTCCTCACAGATACGCAGTATTTT
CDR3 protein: CASRASGRLLTDTQYF

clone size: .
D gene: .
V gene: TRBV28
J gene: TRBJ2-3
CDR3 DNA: TGTGCCAGCAGATCCGGGCCCCCCGGAGATACGCAGTATTTT
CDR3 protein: CASRSGPPGDTQYF

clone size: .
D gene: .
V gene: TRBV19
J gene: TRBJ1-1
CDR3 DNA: TGTGCCAGTAGTATTGGAACAAGGACTGAAGCTTTCTTT
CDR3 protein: CASSIGTRTEAFF

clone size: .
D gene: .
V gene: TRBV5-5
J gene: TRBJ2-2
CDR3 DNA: TGTGCCAGCAGCTTAGGCCCGAGAAACACCGGGGAGCTGTTTTTT
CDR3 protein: CASSLGPRNTGELFF

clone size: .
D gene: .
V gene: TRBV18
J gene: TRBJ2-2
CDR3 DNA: TGTGCCAGCTCACCTCAACTAGTCTCCGGGGAGCTGTTTTTT
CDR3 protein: CASSPQLVSGELFF

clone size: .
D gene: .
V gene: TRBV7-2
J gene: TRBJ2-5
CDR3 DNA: TGTGCCAGCAGCCGACTTCGGGGATCGTACCAAGAGACCCAGTACTTC
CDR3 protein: CASSRLRGSYQETQYF

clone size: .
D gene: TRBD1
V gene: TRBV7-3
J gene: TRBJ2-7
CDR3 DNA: TGTGCCAGCAGCCCGGACAGGTTATACGAGCAGTACTTC
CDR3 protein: CASSPDRLYEQYF

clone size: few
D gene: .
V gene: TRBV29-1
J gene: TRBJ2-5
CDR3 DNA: TGCAGCGTCGACTATCAAGAGACCCAGTACTTC
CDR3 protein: CSVDYQETQYF

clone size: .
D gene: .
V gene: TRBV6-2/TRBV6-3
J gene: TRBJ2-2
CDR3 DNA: TGTGCCAGCAGTTCCCGGGCCCTCATGATTACTGGCGGGGAGCTGTTTTTT
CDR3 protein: CASSSRALMITGGELFF

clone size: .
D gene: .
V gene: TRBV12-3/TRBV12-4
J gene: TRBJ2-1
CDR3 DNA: TGTGCCAGCAGTACAGGGCGGCCCTACAATGAGCAGTTCTTC
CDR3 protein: CASSTGRPYNEQFF

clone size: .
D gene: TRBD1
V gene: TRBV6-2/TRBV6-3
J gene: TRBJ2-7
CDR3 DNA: TGTGCCAGCAGGGACAGGGGATGGCACGAGCAGTACTTC
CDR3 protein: CASRDRGWHEQYF

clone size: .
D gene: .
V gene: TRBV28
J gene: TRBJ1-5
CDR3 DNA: TGTGCCAGCAAACCATTCACAGGTCTGAGCAATCAGCCCCAGCATTTT
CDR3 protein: CASKPFTGLSNQPQHF

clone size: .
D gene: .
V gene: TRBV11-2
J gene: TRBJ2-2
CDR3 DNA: TGTGCCAGCACAAAGGGGGGACCCGGGGAGCTGTTTTTT
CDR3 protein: CASTKGGPGELFF

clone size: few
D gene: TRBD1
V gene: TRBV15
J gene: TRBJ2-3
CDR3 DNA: TGTGCCACCAGCGAGGGGACAGGGGTGGGCACAGATACGCAGTATTTT
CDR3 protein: CATSEGTGVGTDTQYF

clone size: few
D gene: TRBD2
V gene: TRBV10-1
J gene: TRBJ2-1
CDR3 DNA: TGCGCCAGCGCCACGGGACTAGTGGGACATGAGCAGTTCTTC
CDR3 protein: CASATGLVGHEQFF

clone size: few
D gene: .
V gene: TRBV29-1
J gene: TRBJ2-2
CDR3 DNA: TGCAGCGTTGGGCACTCACTTGACACCGGGGAGCTGTTTTTT
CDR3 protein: CSVGHSLDTGELFF

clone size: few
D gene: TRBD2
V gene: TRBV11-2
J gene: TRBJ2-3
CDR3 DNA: TGTGCCAGCAGCCCAACCCCGGCGGGAGCCACCCGGGGTGATACGCAGTATTTT
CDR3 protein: CASSPTPAGATRGDTQYF

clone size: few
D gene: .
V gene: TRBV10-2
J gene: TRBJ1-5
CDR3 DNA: TGCGCCAGCAGTGAACAATCGGGTCAGCCCCAGCATTTT
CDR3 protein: CASSEQSGQPQHF